These T cell receptor beta chains were read from a single sample in a study of post-analysis software for immune sequencing data. TCRdb reprocessed the PCR reads via MiXCR and lists one record per CDR3 protein. The sample holds roughly 540,000 distinct CDR3 sequences; roughly 34% are singletons and the top ten take about 6%. The sequencing sample was made of blood. The receptors were sampled from a girl between 2 and 17 years old with multiple sclerosis. Both conserved end residues are part of each CDR3. D genes are given only for firm matches. Rows may omit the clone size; those that give it use once, few, many or a size class.

v_call: TRBV18
clone_size: few
j_call: TRBJ1-2
d_call: NA
cdr3_nt: TGTGCCAGCTCATTCGGCAGTTCCTATGGCTACACCTTC
cdr3_aa: CASSFGSSYGYTF

v_call: TRBV15
clone_size: many
j_call: TRBJ2-1
d_call: NA
cdr3_nt: TGTGCCACCAGCAGAGATCAAAGCGTCGGCAATGAGCAGTTCTTC
cdr3_aa: CATSRDQSVGNEQFF

v_call: TRBV5-1
clone_size: NA
j_call: TRBJ1-5
d_call: NA
cdr3_nt: TGCGCCAGCAGCTTGTCACAAAATCAGCCCCAGCATTTT
cdr3_aa: CASSLSQNQPQHF

v_call: TRBV20-1
clone_size: NA
j_call: TRBJ2-3
d_call: TRBD2
cdr3_nt: TGCAGTGCTAGTTCGGGACTAGCGGGGGCCCTCACAGATACGCAGTATTTT
cdr3_aa: CSASSGLAGALTDTQYF

v_call: TRBV5-6
clone_size: NA
j_call: TRBJ2-5
d_call: NA
cdr3_nt: TGTGCCAGCAGCCCCAGTTCTCTGGATAGGGAGACCCAGTACTTC
cdr3_aa: CASSPSSLDRETQYF

v_call: TRBV11-2
clone_size: NA
j_call: TRBJ2-5
d_call: NA
cdr3_nt: TGTGCCAGCAGCTTAGAGGGGAGATACGGAGAGACCCAGTACTTC
cdr3_aa: CASSLEGRYGETQYF

v_call: TRBV21-1
clone_size: NA
j_call: TRBJ1-1
d_call: NA
cdr3_nt: TGTGCCAGCAACTCCCCAGCCGACAGGGAGTCTGAAGCTTTCTTT
cdr3_aa: CASNSPADRESEAFF

v_call: TRBV24-1
clone_size: NA
j_call: TRBJ2-3
d_call: TRBD1
cdr3_nt: TGTGCCACCAGTGATTCAGGGCTCCGGACAGGGACGTCGACCACAGATACGCAGTATTTT
cdr3_aa: CATSDSGLRTGTSTTDTQYF

v_call: TRBV27
clone_size: NA
j_call: TRBJ2-7
d_call: NA
cdr3_nt: TGTGCCAGCAGTTCCATACCCCCCTACGAGCAGTACTTC
cdr3_aa: CASSSIPPYEQYF

v_call: TRBV4-2
clone_size: NA
j_call: TRBJ2-1
d_call: TRBD2
cdr3_nt: TGTGCCAGCAGCCTCGAGGGACGGACTAGCGGGGGGTACAATGAGCAGTTCTTC
cdr3_aa: CASSLEGRTSGGYNEQFF

v_call: TRBV9
clone_size: NA
j_call: TRBJ2-5
d_call: NA
cdr3_nt: TGTGCCAGTAGCGTAGCCGTAGGACCTCAGGAGACCCAGTACTTC
cdr3_aa: CASSVAVGPQETQYF

v_call: TRBV20-1
clone_size: once
j_call: TRBJ1-5
d_call: NA
cdr3_nt: TGCAGTGCTAGTGATCTGTTACAGGGAGTGAATCAGCCCCAGCATTTT
cdr3_aa: CSASDLLQGVNQPQHF

v_call: TRBV7-2
clone_size: few
j_call: TRBJ2-3
d_call: NA
cdr3_nt: TGTGCCAGCAGCTTAGACGGGGCCTGGCAGGTAGATACGCAGTATTTT
cdr3_aa: CASSLDGAWQVDTQYF

v_call: TRBV20-1
clone_size: few
j_call: TRBJ1-4
d_call: NA
cdr3_nt: TGCAGCCCTCGGACGAATGAAAAACTGTTTTTT
cdr3_aa: CSPRTNEKLFF

v_call: TRBV7-8
clone_size: NA
j_call: TRBJ2-5
d_call: NA
cdr3_nt: TGTGCCAGCAGACCCCGGGACCCGGGGGAGACCCAGTACTTC
cdr3_aa: CASRPRDPGETQYF

v_call: TRBV6-5
clone_size: once
j_call: TRBJ2-5
d_call: NA
cdr3_nt: TGTGCCAGCAGTTCCCTCCGGGAAGAGCAGTACTTC
cdr3_aa: CASSSLREEQYF

v_call: TRBV20-1
clone_size: many
j_call: TRBJ2-1
d_call: TRBD1
cdr3_nt: TGCAGTGCTCCCCTCCCGACAGGGACGTTCTTC
cdr3_aa: CSAPLPTGTFF

v_call: TRBV20-1
clone_size: NA
j_call: TRBJ2-4
d_call: NA
cdr3_nt: TGCAGTGCTAGAAGGGGCCAAAACATTCAGTACTTC
cdr3_aa: CSARRGQNIQYF

v_call: TRBV10-3
clone_size: NA
j_call: TRBJ1-5
d_call: TRBD1
cdr3_nt: TGTGCCATCAGTGGGACAGGGTTTCAGCCCCAGCATTTT
cdr3_aa: CAISGTGFQPQHF

v_call: TRBV12-3/TRBV12-4
clone_size: few
j_call: TRBJ2-7
d_call: NA
cdr3_nt: TGTGCCAGCAGTTTCGGGACCCACGAGCAGTACTTC
cdr3_aa: CASSFGTHEQYF

v_call: TRBV2
clone_size: NA
j_call: TRBJ1-2
d_call: TRBD1
cdr3_nt: TGTGCCAGCAAACAGGGGATAGATGGCTACACCTTC
cdr3_aa: CASKQGIDGYTF

v_call: TRBV5-1
clone_size: few
j_call: TRBJ2-7
d_call: TRBD1
cdr3_nt: TGCGCCAGCAGCTTGGCTTTGTTTTCAGGGGGCGCGACGAACGAGCAGTACTTC
cdr3_aa: CASSLALFSGGATNEQYF

v_call: TRBV10-3
clone_size: NA
j_call: TRBJ1-1
d_call: NA
cdr3_nt: TGTGCCATCAGTGCCTTCGAGAACAGGGCTAACACTGAAGCTTTCTTT
cdr3_aa: CAISAFENRANTEAFF

v_call: TRBV29-1
clone_size: NA
j_call: TRBJ1-2
d_call: NA
cdr3_nt: TGCAGCGTCGGGAAACAGGGCTATGGCTACACCTTC
cdr3_aa: CSVGKQGYGYTF

v_call: TRBV6-2/TRBV6-3
clone_size: few
j_call: TRBJ2-1
d_call: TRBD2
cdr3_nt: TGTGCCAGCAGTTACGGTATTAGCGGGGGCCGTTACAATGAGCAGTTCTTC
cdr3_aa: CASSYGISGGRYNEQFF

v_call: TRBV12-3/TRBV12-4
clone_size: NA
j_call: TRBJ2-1
d_call: NA
cdr3_nt: TGTGCCAGCACCCAAATAACCCAAAGTAGCAATGAGCAGTTCTTC
cdr3_aa: CASTQITQSSNEQFF

v_call: TRBV5-6
clone_size: few
j_call: TRBJ2-1
d_call: TRBD2
cdr3_nt: TGTGCCTCCTCGGGAGGGGGGGGCTCCTACAATGAGCAGTTCTTC
cdr3_aa: CASSGGGGSYNEQFF

v_call: TRBV11-2
clone_size: few
j_call: TRBJ2-7
d_call: NA
cdr3_nt: TGTGCCAGCAGCGGCCAGAGCGGGACAGCCTACGAGCAGTACTTC
cdr3_aa: CASSGQSGTAYEQYF

v_call: TRBV12-3/TRBV12-4
clone_size: NA
j_call: TRBJ2-7
d_call: NA
cdr3_nt: TGTGCCAGCAGTTCCCTGGGGCGGGGAGAGCAGTACTTC
cdr3_aa: CASSSLGRGEQYF